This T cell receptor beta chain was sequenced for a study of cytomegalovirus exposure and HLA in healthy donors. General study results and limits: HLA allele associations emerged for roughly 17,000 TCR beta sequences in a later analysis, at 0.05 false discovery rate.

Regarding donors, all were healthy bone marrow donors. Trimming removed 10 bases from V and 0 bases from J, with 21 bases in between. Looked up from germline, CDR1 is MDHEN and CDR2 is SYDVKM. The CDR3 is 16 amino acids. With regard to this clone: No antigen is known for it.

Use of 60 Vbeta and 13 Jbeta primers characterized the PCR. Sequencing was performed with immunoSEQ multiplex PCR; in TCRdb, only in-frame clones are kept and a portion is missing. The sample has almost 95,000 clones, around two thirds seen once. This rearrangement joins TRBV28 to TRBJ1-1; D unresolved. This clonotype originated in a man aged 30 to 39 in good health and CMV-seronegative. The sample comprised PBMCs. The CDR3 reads CATQPGGILLNTEAFF. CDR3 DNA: TGTGCCACCCAGCCTGGAGGCATTCTCCTGAACACTGAAGCTTTCTTT.